The present T cell receptor (beta chain) was sequenced within a study of blood T cell repertoires in COVID-19. In the authors' methods: Reference gene primer amplification in the assay estimated nucleated cell counts. Assay: immunoSEQ multiplex PCR; the TCRdb copy retains only in-frame clones and omits some. V and J calls plus clone size are reproduced from that table; the DNA served to infer D and trimming. This table has fewer than 250,000 clones, approximately 89% appearing once. Across 20 to 25 US areas, participants ranged in age from 18 to 89 years. Which cohort a participant joined came from the clinical history participants gave. Germline values: CDR1 WSHSY, CDR2 SAAADI. Trimming took off 4 bases at V and 3 bases at J, with 13 bases between the two ends. The CDR3 contains 14 residues.

V is TRBV10-2 and J is TRBJ2-7; tentatively, D is TRBD2 (5 bases). Source material: PBMCs or T cells enriched from blood (not recorded which). The origin of this receptor is a woman between 25 and 40 years old who had been exposed to COVID-19. In DNA, the CDR3 is TGCGCCAGCAGTGTCGGGGTACCGATCTACGAGCAGTACTTC. Translation gives CASSVGVPIYEQYF.